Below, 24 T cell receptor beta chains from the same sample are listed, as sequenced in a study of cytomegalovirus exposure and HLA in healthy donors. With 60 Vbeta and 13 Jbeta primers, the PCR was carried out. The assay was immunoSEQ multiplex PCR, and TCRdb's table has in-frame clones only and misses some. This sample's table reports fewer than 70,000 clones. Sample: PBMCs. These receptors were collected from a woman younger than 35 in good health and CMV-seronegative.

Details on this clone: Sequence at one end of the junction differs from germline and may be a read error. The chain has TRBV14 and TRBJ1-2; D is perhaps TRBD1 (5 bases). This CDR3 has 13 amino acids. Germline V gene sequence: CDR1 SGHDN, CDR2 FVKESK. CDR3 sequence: CASSQGRVLGPYF. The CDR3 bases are TGTGCCAGCAGCCAAGGTCGGGTTTTGGGGCCATACTTC.

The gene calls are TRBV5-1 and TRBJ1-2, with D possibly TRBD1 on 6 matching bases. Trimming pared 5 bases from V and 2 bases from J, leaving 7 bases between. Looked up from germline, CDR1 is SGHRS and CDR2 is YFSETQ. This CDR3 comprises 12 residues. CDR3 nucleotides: TGCGCCAGCAGGGGGGCCAACTATGGCTACACCTTC. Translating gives CASRGANYGYTF. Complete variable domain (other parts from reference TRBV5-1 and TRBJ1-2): KAGVTQTPRYLIKTRGQQVTLSCSPISGHRSVSWYQQTPGQGLQFLFEYFSETQRNKGNFPGRFSGRQFSNSRSEMNVSTLELGDSALYLCASRGANYGYTFGSGTRLTVV.

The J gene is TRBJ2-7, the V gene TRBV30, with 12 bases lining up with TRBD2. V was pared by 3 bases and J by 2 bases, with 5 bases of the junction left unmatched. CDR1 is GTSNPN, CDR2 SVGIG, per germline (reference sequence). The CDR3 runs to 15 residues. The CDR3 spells CAWSLGLAGTYEQYF. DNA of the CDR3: TGTGCCTGGAGCCTCGGACTAGCGGGGACCTACGAGCAGTACTTC.

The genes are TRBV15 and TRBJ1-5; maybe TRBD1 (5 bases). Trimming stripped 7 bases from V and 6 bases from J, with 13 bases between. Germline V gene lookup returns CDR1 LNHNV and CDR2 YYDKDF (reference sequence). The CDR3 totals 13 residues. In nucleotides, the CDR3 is TGTGCCACCACGCTGGGGGGGGGTCAGCCCCAGCATTTT. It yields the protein CATTLGGGQPQHF. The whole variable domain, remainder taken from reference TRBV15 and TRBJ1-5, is DAMVIQNPRYQVTQFGKPVTLSCSQTLNHNVMYWYQQKSSQAPKLLFHYYDKDFNNEADTPDNFQSRRPNTSFCFLDIRSPGLGDTAMYLCATTLGGGQPQHFGDGTRLSIL.

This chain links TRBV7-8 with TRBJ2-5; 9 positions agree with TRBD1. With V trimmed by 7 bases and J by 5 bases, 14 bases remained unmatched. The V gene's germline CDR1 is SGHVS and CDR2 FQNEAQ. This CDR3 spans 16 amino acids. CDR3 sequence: CASIRLRDRGDETQYF. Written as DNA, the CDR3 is TGTGCCAGCATTCGCCTCCGAGACAGGGGGGACGAGACCCAGTACTTC.

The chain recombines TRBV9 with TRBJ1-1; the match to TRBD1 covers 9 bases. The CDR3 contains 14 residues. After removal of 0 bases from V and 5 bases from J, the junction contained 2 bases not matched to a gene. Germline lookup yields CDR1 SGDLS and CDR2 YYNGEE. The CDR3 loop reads CASSVGGQGTEAFF. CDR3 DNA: TGTGCCAGCAGCGTAGGGGGACAGGGAACTGAAGCTTTCTTT.

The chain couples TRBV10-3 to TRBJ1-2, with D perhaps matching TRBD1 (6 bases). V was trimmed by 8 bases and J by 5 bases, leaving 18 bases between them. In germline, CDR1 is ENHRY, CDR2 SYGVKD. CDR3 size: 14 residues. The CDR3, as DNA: TGTGCCATCTGGGAGCCCCTCAGGGGTTATGGCTACACCTTC. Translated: CAIWEPLRGYGYTF.

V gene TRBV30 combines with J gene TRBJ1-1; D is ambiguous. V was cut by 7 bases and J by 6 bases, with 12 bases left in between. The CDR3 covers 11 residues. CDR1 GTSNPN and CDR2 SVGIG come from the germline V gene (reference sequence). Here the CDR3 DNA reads TGTGCCTCGAGCGAGGGTTCTGAAGCTTTCTTT. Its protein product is CASSEGSEAFF.

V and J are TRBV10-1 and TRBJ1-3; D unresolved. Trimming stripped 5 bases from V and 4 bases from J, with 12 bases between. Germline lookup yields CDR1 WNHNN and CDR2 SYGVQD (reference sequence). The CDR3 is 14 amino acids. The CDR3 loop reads CASSPRLIGNTIYF. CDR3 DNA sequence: TGCGCCAGCAGTCCTCGACTGATCGGAAACACCATATATTTT.

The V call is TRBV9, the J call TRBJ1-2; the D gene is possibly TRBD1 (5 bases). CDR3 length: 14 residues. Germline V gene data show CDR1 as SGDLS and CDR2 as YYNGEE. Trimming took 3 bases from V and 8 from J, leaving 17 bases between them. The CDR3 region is CASSGERGWIGYTF. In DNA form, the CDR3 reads TGTGCCAGCAGCGGAGAAAGGGGTTGGATCGGCTACACCTTC. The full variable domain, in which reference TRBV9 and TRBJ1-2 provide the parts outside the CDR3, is DSGVTQTPKHLITATGQRVTLRCSPRSGDLSVYWYQQSLDQGLQFLIQYYNGEERAKGNILERFSAQQFPDLHSELNLSSLELGDSALYFCASSGERGWIGYTFGSGTRLTVV.

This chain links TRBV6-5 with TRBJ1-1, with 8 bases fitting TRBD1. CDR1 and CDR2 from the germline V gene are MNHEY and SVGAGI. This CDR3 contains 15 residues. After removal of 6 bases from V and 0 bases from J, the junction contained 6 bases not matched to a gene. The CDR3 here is CASRGGQGMNTEAFF. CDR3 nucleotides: TGTGCCAGCAGGGGAGGACAGGGCATGAACACTGAAGCTTTCTTT.

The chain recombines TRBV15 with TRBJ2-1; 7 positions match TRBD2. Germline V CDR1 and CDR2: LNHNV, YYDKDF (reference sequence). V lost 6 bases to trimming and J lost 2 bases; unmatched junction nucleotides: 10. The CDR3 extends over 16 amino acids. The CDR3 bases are TGTGCCACCAGGAGTCTAGCGGAAGCCCCCTACAATGAGCAGTTCTTC. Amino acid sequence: CATRSLAEAPYNEQFF.

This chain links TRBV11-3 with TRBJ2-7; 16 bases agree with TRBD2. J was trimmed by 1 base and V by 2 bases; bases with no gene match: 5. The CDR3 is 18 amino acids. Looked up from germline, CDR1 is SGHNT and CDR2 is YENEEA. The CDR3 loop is CASSLMGLAGGLSYEQYF. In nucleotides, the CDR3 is TGTGCCAGCAGCTTAATGGGACTAGCGGGAGGGCTTTCCTACGAGCAGTACTTC.

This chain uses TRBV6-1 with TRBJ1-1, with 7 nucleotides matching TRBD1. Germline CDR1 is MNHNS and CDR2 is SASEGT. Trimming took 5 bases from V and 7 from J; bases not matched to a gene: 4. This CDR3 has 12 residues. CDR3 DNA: TGTGCCAGCAGTAACCGGGACAGTGAAGCTTTCTTT. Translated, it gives CASSNRDSEAFF.

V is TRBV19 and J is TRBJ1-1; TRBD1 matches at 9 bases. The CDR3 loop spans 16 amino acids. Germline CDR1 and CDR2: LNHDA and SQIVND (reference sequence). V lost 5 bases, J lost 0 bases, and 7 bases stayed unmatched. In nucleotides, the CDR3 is TGTGCCAGTAGTCCTCGGGACAGGGTTATGAACACTGAAGCTTTCTTT. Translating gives CASSPRDRVMNTEAFF.

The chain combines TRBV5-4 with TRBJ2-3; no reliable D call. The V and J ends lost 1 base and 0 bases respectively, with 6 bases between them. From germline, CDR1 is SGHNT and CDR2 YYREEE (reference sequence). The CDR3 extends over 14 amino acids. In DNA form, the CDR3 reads TGTGCCAGCAGCTTGACAGTGAGCACAGATACGCAGTATTTT. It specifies CASSLTVSTDTQYF.

This CDR3 is CASSLYGQENTEAFF. The CDR3 DNA reads TGTGCCAGCAGCCTCTATGGACAGGAGAACACTGAAGCTTTCTTT. V usage is TRBV9 and J usage is TRBJ1-1; 7 nucleotides match TRBD1. J lost 1 base, V lost 4 bases, and 7 bases had no gene match. From germline, CDR1 is SGDLS and CDR2 YYNGEE. CDR3 length: 15 residues.

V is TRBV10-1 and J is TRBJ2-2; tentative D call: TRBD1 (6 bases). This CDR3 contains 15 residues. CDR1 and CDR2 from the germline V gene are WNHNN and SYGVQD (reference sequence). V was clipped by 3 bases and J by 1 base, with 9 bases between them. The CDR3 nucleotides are TGCGCCAGCAGTGACTACAGGGAGAACACCGGGGAGCTGTTTTTT. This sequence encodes CASSDYRENTGELFF.

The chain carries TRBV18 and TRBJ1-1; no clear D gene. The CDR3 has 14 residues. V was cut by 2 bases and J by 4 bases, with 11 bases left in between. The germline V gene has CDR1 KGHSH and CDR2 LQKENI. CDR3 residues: CASSPISRGTEAFF. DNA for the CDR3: TGTGCCAGCTCACCAATCAGCCGGGGCACTGAAGCTTTCTTT.

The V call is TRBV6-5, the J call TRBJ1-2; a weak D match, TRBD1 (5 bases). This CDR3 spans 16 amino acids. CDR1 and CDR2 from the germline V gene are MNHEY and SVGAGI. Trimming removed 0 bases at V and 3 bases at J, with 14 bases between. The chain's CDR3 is CASSYSRMWGDYGYTF. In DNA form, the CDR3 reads TGTGCCAGCAGTTACTCCAGGATGTGGGGCGACTATGGCTACACCTTC.

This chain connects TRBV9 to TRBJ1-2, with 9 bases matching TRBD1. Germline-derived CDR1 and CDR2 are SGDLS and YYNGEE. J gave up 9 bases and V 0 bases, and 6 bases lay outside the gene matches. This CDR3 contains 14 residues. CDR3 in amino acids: CASSVEGQGLRYTF. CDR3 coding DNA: TGTGCCAGCAGCGTAGAGGGACAGGGCCTACGCTACACCTTC.

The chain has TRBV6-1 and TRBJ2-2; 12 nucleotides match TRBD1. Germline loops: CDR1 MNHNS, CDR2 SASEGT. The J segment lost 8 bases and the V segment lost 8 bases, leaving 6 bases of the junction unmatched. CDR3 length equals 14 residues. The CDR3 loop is CASSGQGASGELFF. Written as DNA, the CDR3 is TGTGCCAGCTCGGGACAGGGGGCATCGGGGGAGCTGTTTTTT.

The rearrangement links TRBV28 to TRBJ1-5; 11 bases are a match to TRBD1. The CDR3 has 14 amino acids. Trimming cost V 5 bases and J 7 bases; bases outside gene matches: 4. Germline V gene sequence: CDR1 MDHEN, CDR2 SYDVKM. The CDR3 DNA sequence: TGTGCCAGCAGTCGGACAGGGGGCGGGCAGCCCCAGCATTTT. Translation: CASSRTGGGQPQHF. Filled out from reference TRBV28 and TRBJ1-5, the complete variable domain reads DVKVTQSSRYLVKRTGEKVFLECVQDMDHENMFWYRQDPGLGLRLIYFSYDVKMKEKGDIPEGYSVSREKKERFSLILESASTNQTSMYLCASSRTGGGQPQHFGDGTRLSIL.

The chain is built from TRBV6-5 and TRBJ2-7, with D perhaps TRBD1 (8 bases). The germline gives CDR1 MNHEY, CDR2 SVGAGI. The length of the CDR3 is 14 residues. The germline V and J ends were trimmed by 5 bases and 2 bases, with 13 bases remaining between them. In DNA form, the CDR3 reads TGTGCCAGCAGTCACAGGGGGGGTACCTACGAGCAGTACTTC. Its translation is CASSHRGGTYEQYF.